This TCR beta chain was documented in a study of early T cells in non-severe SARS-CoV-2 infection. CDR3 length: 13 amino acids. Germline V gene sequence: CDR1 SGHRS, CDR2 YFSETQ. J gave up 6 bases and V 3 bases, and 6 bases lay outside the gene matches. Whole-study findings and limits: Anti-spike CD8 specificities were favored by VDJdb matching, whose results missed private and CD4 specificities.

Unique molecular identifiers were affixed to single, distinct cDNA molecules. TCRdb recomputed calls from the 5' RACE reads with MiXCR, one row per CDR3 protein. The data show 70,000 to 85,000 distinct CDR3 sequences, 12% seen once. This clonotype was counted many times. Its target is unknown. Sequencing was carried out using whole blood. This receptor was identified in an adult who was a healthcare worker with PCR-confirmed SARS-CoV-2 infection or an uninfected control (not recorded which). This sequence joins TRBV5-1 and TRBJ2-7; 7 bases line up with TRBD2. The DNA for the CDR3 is TGCGCCAGCAGCTGGACTAGAAGTGCCGAGCAGTACTTC. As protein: CASSWTRSAEQYF.